The next 2 T cell receptor beta chains were all read from a single sample in a study of cytomegalovirus exposure and HLA in healthy donors. Libraries were prepared by immunoSEQ multiplex PCR; TCRdb keeps only in-frame clonotypes and omits some of them. This table holds some 190,000 clones, more than 75% found once. Sequencing was performed on PBMCs. The origin of the receptors is a woman between 18 and 30 years old in good health and CMV-seronegative.

This clone showed up just a few times. The chain links TRBV6-6 to TRBJ2-7, with 7 bases lining up with TRBD1. The CDR3 has 13 amino acids. V gave up 6 bases and J gave up 2 bases; unmatched junction bases: 4. Per germline, CDR1 MNHNY and CDR2 SVGAGI (reference sequence). This CDR3 reads CASSLQGPYEQYF. CDR3 in DNA: TGTGCCAGCAGCCTACAGGGGCCCTACGAGCAGTACTTC.

Written as DNA, the CDR3 is TGTGCCAGCAGTTTATACGGAGCTAACTATGGCTACACCTTC. Translation gives CASSLYGANYGYTF. The chain links TRBV27 to TRBJ1-2; D is uncertain. Germline CDR1 reads MNHEY; CDR2 reads SMNVEV (reference sequence). V was shortened by 1 base and J by 0 bases, with 6 bases between the two germline ends. This CDR3 is 14 amino acids long.